One and the same sample provided the 6 T cell receptor beta chains below, sequenced in a study of blood T cell repertoires in COVID-19. This table comes from immunoSEQ multiplex PCR, and its TCRdb copy is limited to in-frame clones, with some not included. The sample contains around 140,000 clones, over 75% of which appear only once. Material for sequencing was PBMCs or T cells enriched from blood (not recorded which). These receptors were obtained from a man over 45 in a cohort exposed to, infected with or recovered from COVID-19 (not recorded which).

CDR3 protein: CASNHQDRPNEKLFF. The DNA of the CDR3 is TGTGCCAGCAATCATCAGGACAGGCCAAATGAAAAACTGTTTTTT. The chain joins TRBV6-5 to TRBJ1-4, with TRBD1 identical over 7 bases. Germline V gene lookup returns CDR1 MNHEY and CDR2 SVGAGI. The V gene end was trimmed by 7 bases and the J gene end by 5 bases; junction bases not matched to a gene: 10. This CDR3 is 15 amino acids long.

The chain carries TRBV9 and TRBJ1-3; D call uncertain. With 3 bases removed from V and 8 bases from J, the gap between germline ends came to 18 bases. The V gene's germline CDR1 is SGDLS and CDR2 YYNGEE. CDR3 size: 15 residues. The CDR3 reads CASSAGSGWLDTIYF. The DNA of the CDR3 is TGTGCCAGCAGCGCCGGGAGCGGGTGGCTCGACACCATATATTTT.

This rearrangement joins TRBV19 to TRBJ2-7; 9 bases map to TRBD1. Germline V gene sequence: CDR1 LNHDA, CDR2 SQIVND (reference sequence). The J segment lost 6 bases and the V segment lost 5 bases, leaving 8 bases of the junction unmatched. The CDR3 sequence is 14 residues long. The CDR3 bases are TGTGCCAGTAGTGTACAGGGGGCCGTGGGCGAGCAGTACTTC. Protein: CASSVQGAVGEQYF.

The chain couples TRBV19 to TRBJ1-1; D remains ambiguous. CDR1 is LNHDA and CDR2 is SQIVND in the germline V gene (reference sequence). The CDR3 covers 11 residues. V dropped 7 bases and J dropped 6 bases, with 9 bases sitting between them. The DNA for the CDR3 is TGTGCCAGTATTTGGGGAGCTGAAGCTTTCTTT. Protein sequence: CASIWGAEAFF. Together with reference TRBV19 and TRBJ1-1, the CDR3 gives the full variable domain: DGGITQSPKYLFRKEGQNVTLSCEQNLNHDAMYWYRQDPGQGLRLIYYSQIVNDFQKGDIAEGYSVSREKKESFPLTVTSAQKNPTAFYLCASIWGAEAFFGQGTRLTVV.

The gene calls are TRBV7-2 and TRBJ1-1; D unresolved. In germline, CDR1 is SGHTA, CDR2 FQGNSA. This CDR3 has 14 amino acids. The V and J ends lost 0 bases and 0 bases respectively, with 5 bases between them. The CDR3 nucleotides are TGTGCCAGCAGCTTAGCTCAGATGAACACTGAAGCTTTCTTT. Its translation is CASSLAQMNTEAFF.

The V gene is TRBV5-5, the J gene TRBJ2-7, with TRBD1 identical over 8 bases. The junction had 3 bases not matched to a gene; V was cut back by 3 bases and J by 1 base. The CDR3 has 14 amino acids. The V gene's germline CDR1 is SGHKS and CDR2 YYEKEE (reference sequence). CDR3 nucleotides: TGTGCCAGCAGCTCCGGGACAGGATCCTACGAGCAGTACTTC. Protein sequence: CASSSGTGSYEQYF.